The rows below give T cell receptor beta chains drawn from one sample of a study of identical twins. TCRdb re-called the 5' RACE reads with MiXCR, one entry per CDR3 protein. The sample records about 890,000 distinct CDR3 sequences, over 9% being singletons. This sample also belongs to another study, concerning yellow fever vaccine responses in identical twins.

Sequencing was carried out using PBMCs. The source is a woman under 30 in good health. Both conserved end residues are part of each CDR3. D genes are given only for firm matches. Only some rows state a clone size, as once, few, many or a class for expanded clones.

j_call d_call v_call clone_size cdr3_nt cdr3_aa
TRBJ1-5 - TRBV2 - TGTGCCAGCCAGGTGTCAGTGGTGGACCAGCCCCAGCATTTT CASQVSVVDQPQHF
TRBJ2-6 - TRBV24-1 - TGTGCCACCAGTGATACCAGAGGTCGAAAGGCCAACGTCCTGACTTTC CATSDTRGRKANVLTF
TRBJ2-1 - TRBV2 - TGTGCCAGCACAGACGGGGACTCCTACAATGAGCAGTTCTTC CASTDGDSYNEQFF
TRBJ2-1 - TRBV4-1 - TGCGCCAGCAGCCACGCTGGGGGGCATGAGCAGTTCTTC CASSHAGGHEQFF
TRBJ2-1 - TRBV7-2 few TGTGCCAGCAGCTTAGGTCGCGGGACCTCCTACAATGAGCAGTTCTTC CASSLGRGTSYNEQFF
TRBJ2-7 - TRBV20-1 few TGCAGTGCTCAACCACCCGGGCGGGCCTACGAGCAGTACTTC CSAQPPGRAYEQYF
TRBJ2-2 - TRBV20-1 - TGCAGTGCTAACGACAGACAGGGAGGGACCGGGGAGCTGTTTTTT CSANDRQGGTGELFF
TRBJ2-3 - TRBV5-1 - TGCGCCAGCAGCCGGATTGGTAGCGCAGATACGCAGTATTTT CASSRIGSADTQYF
TRBJ2-3 TRBD2 TRBV6-1 few TGTGCCAGCAGTGAAGTCGCGGGAGTAGTGGGTACGCAGTATTTT CASSEVAGVVGTQYF
TRBJ2-2 - TRBV27 few TGTGCCAGCAGTTTAAGACACGGGGCCGGGGAGCTGTTTTTT CASSLRHGAGELFF
TRBJ2-5 TRBD2 TRBV18 - TGTGCCAGCGGAGGACTAGCGGGGGTGAAGACCCAGTACTTC CASGGLAGVKTQYF
TRBJ2-5 - TRBV7-9 - TGTGCCAGCAGCCTAAGGGCGGGACCAAGACAGGGAGGAAACTTC CASSLRAGPRQGGNF
TRBJ1-1 - TRBV4-1 many TGCGCCAGCAGCCAACTGCAGAAGAACACTGAAGCTTTCTTT CASSQLQKNTEAFF
TRBJ1-1 - TRBV20-1 many TGCAGTGCTAGAGCCCTGAAGGGCACTGAAGCTTTCTTT CSARALKGTEAFF
TRBJ2-2 TRBD2 TRBV2 - TGTGCCAGCACGAAAATAGCGGGGGGGGAGCTGTTTTTT CASTKIAGGELFF
TRBJ1-2 - TRBV2 many TGTGCCAGCAAAGGACAGCTCTATGGCTACACCTTC CASKGQLYGYTF
TRBJ2-5 - TRBV12-3/TRBV12-4 few TGTGCCAGCACCTTTGGGGGCCACCAAGAGACCCAGTACTTC CASTFGGHQETQYF
TRBJ2-6 - TRBV4-2 - TGTGCCAGCAGCCAAGTCTTGGCCAACGTCCTGACTTTC CASSQVLANVLTF
TRBJ1-5 - TRBV15 few TGTGCCACCAGCAGCGGGGGCAATCAGCCCCAGCATTTT CATSSGGNQPQHF
TRBJ2-7 - TRBV10-3 few TGTGCCATCAGTGAATGGGCTAGAAAGTACGAGCAGTACTTC CAISEWARKYEQYF
TRBJ2-2 TRBD1 TRBV25-1 many TGTGCCAGCAGTGTCGGGACAGGCCTCTCGGTGGGGCTGTTTTTT CASSVGTGLSVGLFF
TRBJ1-4 TRBD1 TRBV7-9 - TGTGCCAGCAGCGAGGGACAGGCTAATGAAAAACTGTTTTTT CASSEGQANEKLFF
TRBJ2-3 TRBD2 TRBV10-3 - TGTGCCATCAAGTTCGCTAGCGGGAGCTCTGATACGCAGTATTTT CAIKFASGSSDTQYF
TRBJ2-1 - TRBV5-1 many TGCGCCAGCAGCTTGGTTTGGGGAAGCTCCTACAATGAGCAGTTCTTC CASSLVWGSSYNEQFF
TRBJ1-1 - TRBV7-3 few TGTGCCAGCAGCCCCGAAAGGGCTACTGAAGCTTTCTTT CASSPERATEAFF
TRBJ1-1 - TRBV2 - TGTGCGAGCCTTCGTGGGGCCACTGAAGCTTTCTTT CASLRGATEAFF
TRBJ2-3 - TRBV12-3/TRBV12-4 few TGTGCCAGCAGCGCGCCGGGGAGCACAGATACGCAGTATTTT CASSAPGSTDTQYF
TRBJ2-1 TRBD1 TRBV12-3/TRBV12-4 few TGTGCCAGCAGTTTAACAGGGGTAGGGAATACTCATGAGCAGTTCTTC CASSLTGVGNTHEQFF
TRBJ2-4 - TRBV12-3/TRBV12-4 few TGTGCCAGCAGCCCAGAACTGGGGGCTTCCAAAAACATTCAGTACTTC CASSPELGASKNIQYF
TRBJ1-3 - TRBV6-1 - TGTGCCAGCGGGGGTGAGAGACGATGGAAAGGAAACACCATATATTTT CASGGERRWKGNTIYF
TRBJ2-2 TRBD1 TRBV15 few TGTGCCACCAGCAGGCGACAGGGATCCACCGGGGAGCTGTTTTTT CATSRRQGSTGELFF
TRBJ2-1 TRBD1 TRBV20-1 - TGCAGTGCTACACGACAGGGGACCAATGAGCAGTTCTTC CSATRQGTNEQFF
TRBJ1-2 - TRBV20-1 many TGCAGTGCTAGGGTGGATAACTATGGCTACACCTTC CSARVDNYGYTF
TRBJ2-3 - TRBV12-3/TRBV12-4 few TGTGCCAGCAGTTTAAGTAGCGGAAAAAGCACAGATACGCAGTATTTT CASSLSSGKSTDTQYF
TRBJ2-5 TRBD2 TRBV6-5 - TGTGCCAGCAGTTACGGGGGAGGGCGGGGGGCCCAAGAGACCCAGTACTTC CASSYGGGRGAQETQYF
TRBJ2-1 TRBD2 TRBV3-1 - TGTGCCAGCAGTCAAGCACTAGCGACCTACAATGAGCAGTTCTTC CASSQALATYNEQFF
TRBJ2-3 - TRBV20-1 - TGCAGTGCTAGCCGGGCGCCTAGCACAGATACGCAGTATTTT CSASRAPSTDTQYF